These 25 T cell receptor beta chains were sequenced from one sample in a study of T cell changes during pregnancy in multiple sclerosis. Produced via immunoSEQ multiplex PCR; TCRdb's table is partial and in-frame only. The sample carries 85,000 to 100,000 clones, approximately 93% recorded once. Sequencing was performed on peripheral blood, taken after pregnancy. The receptors shown here come from a female donor with multiple sclerosis, enrolled in a pregnancy study.

The chain joins TRBV9 to TRBJ2-1; 9 nucleotides agree with TRBD2. The CDR3 is 15 residues long. The ends lost 3 bases at V and 3 bases at J; junction bases unmatched: 4. Germline CDR1 reads SGDLS; CDR2 reads YYNGEE. The CDR3 loop is CASSARLADYNEQFF. In nucleotides, the CDR3 is TGTGCCAGCAGCGCCCGACTAGCGGACTACAATGAGCAGTTCTTC.

The rearrangement links TRBV27 to TRBJ1-1, with D possibly being TRBD1 (5 bases). The CDR3 has 13 amino acids. The V end was cut by 6 bases, the J end by 3 bases, with 11 bases between. CDR1 MNHEY and CDR2 SMNVEV come from the germline V gene (reference sequence). This chain's CDR3 is CASRGWGDTEAFF. Written as DNA, the CDR3 is TGTGCCAGCAGGGGGTGGGGGGACACTGAAGCTTTCTTT.

The chain links TRBV5-1 to TRBJ2-1; 7 bases fit TRBD1. V gave up 4 bases and J gave up 6 bases; unmatched junction bases: 10. Germline V gene lookup returns CDR1 SGHRS and CDR2 YFSETQ. The CDR3 sequence is 15 residues long. The CDR3 DNA is TGCGCCAGCAGCCCAGGACACGGACAGGTCAATGAGCAGTTCTTC. Translated, it gives CASSPGHGQVNEQFF.

This sequence joins TRBV7-2 and TRBJ1-4; possibly TRBD1 for D (5 bases). Per germline, CDR1 SGHTA and CDR2 FQGNSA. The CDR3 totals 15 residues. Trimming removed 2 bases from V and 7 bases from J, with 14 bases in between. The CDR3 loop reads CASSLSVHDSEKLFF. CDR3 DNA: TGTGCCAGCAGCTTATCAGTACATGACAGTGAAAAACTGTTTTTT.

This rearrangement joins TRBV29-1 to TRBJ2-3; D gene ambiguous. This CDR3 comprises 12 residues. Germline assignment: CDR1 SQVTM and CDR2 ANQGSEA. The V and J ends lost 6 bases and 6 bases respectively, with 13 bases between them. As DNA, the CDR3 is TGCAGCGTGGAGACTCTCGAGGATACGCAGTATTTT. Its protein product is CSVETLEDTQYF.

The chain combines TRBV19 with TRBJ1-5, with a weak D call TRBD1 (6 bases). The V end lost 0 bases, the J end lost 5 bases, and 17 bases lay between the germline ends. The germline V gene has CDR1 LNHDA and CDR2 SQIVND (reference sequence). This CDR3 region has 17 residues. As DNA, the CDR3 is TGTGCCAGTAGTATAGATCAAAACAGGGATAAGGATCAGCCCCAGCATTTT. This encodes CASSIDQNRDKDQPQHF. Full variable domain (outside the CDR3, taken from reference TRBV19 and TRBJ1-5): DGGITQSPKYLFRKEGQNVTLSCEQNLNHDAMYWYRQDPGQGLRLIYYSQIVNDFQKGDIAEGYSVSREKKESFPLTVTSAQKNPTAFYLCASSIDQNRDKDQPQHFGDGTRLSIL.

V and J are TRBV18 and TRBJ2-7; TRBD2 might be the D (5 bases). The CDR3 extends over 13 amino acids. In germline, CDR1 is KGHSH, CDR2 LQKENI. V lost 6 bases and J lost 3, with 12 bases in between. CDR3 DNA sequence: TGTGCCAGCTCGTCGGGATCCTTCTACGAGCAGTACTTC. It yields the protein CASSSGSFYEQYF.

This clone was picked up one time. The chain recombines TRBV6-1 with TRBJ1-1; 9 bases agree with TRBD1. V lost 2 bases and J lost 2; bases outside the gene matches: 9. The CDR3 loop spans 17 amino acids. Germline V lookup: CDR1 MNHNS, CDR2 SASEGT. In nucleotides, the CDR3 is TGTGCCAGCAGTGAAATTCCGAGGACAGGGGCAAACACTGAAGCTTTCTTT. Translated, it gives CASSEIPRTGANTEAFF.

The rearrangement links TRBV11-2 to TRBJ2-1; TRBD2 matches at 9 bases. This CDR3 region has 18 residues. The trim removed 0 bases at V and 0 bases at J, leaving 6 bases unmatched. Germline CDR1 and CDR2: SGHAT and FQNNGV. DNA of the CDR3: TGTGCCAGCAGCTTAGAAGGACTAGCGCCGAGCTCCTACAATGAGCAGTTCTTC. It codes for CASSLEGLAPSSYNEQFF.

This sequence joins TRBV5-6 and TRBJ1-2; no definite D call. This CDR3 comprises 15 residues. Trimming removed 2 bases from V and 3 bases from J, with 14 bases in between. Germline loops: CDR1 SGHDT, CDR2 YYEEEE. The CDR3 region is CASSFKEGVYYGYTF. The DNA for the CDR3 is TGTGCCAGCAGCTTCAAGGAGGGAGTTTACTATGGCTACACCTTC.

The chain joins TRBV6-5 to TRBJ2-1; D ambiguous. V was pared by 2 bases and J by 7 bases, with 12 bases between. This CDR3 is 14 amino acids long. Germline CDR1 and CDR2: MNHEY and SVGAGI. The CDR3 region is CASSYPGILNEQFF. CDR3 coding DNA: TGTGCCAGCAGTTACCCAGGCATCCTTAATGAGCAGTTCTTC.

This clone has just one count. The DNA of the CDR3 is TGTGCCAGCAGCCGGGGGTACGAGCAGTACTTC. Protein: CASSRGYEQYF. The rearrangement joins TRBV6-6 to TRBJ2-7; D may be TRBD2 (6 bases). Germline values: CDR1 MNHNY, CDR2 SVGAGI (reference sequence). There are 11 residues in the CDR3. V was pared by 6 bases and J by 4 bases, with 7 bases between.

The rearrangement uses TRBV27 and TRBJ1-2; 8 positions match TRBD1. Trimming at V came to 6 bases and at J to 8 bases, leaving 11 bases not matched to a gene. The CDR3 is 14 amino acids. The germline V gene encodes CDR1 MNHEY and CDR2 SMNVEV (reference sequence). CDR3 sequence (DNA): TGTGCCAGCAGCCCCACGACAGGGGTGCAGGGCTACACCTTC. Its protein product is CASSPTTGVQGYTF.

This chain uses TRBV29-1 with TRBJ1-1; TRBD1 agrees at 8 bases. CDR3 size: 14 residues. Germline CDR1 and CDR2: SQVTM and ANQGSEA. With V trimmed by 5 bases and J by 4 bases, 9 bases remained unmatched. Written as DNA, the CDR3 is TGCAGCGTTTCAGGGGGCGTAATAAGCACTGAAGCTTTCTTT. Protein sequence: CSVSGGVISTEAFF. The entire variable domain, with the rest obtained from reference TRBV29-1 and TRBJ1-1, is as follows: SAVISQKPSRDICQRGTSLTIQCQVDSQVTMMFWYRQQPGQSLTLIATANQGSEATYESGFVIDKFPISRPNLTFSTLTVSNMSPEDSSIYLCSVSGGVISTEAFFGQGTRLTVV.

V gene TRBV6-1 combines with J gene TRBJ1-5, with D uncertain. The CDR3 is 14 amino acids. Per the germline V gene, CDR1 is MNHNS and CDR2 is SASEGT. Trimming removed 6 bases at V and 2 bases at J, with 11 bases between. The CDR3 is CASREYMGNQPQHF. CDR3 DNA sequence: TGTGCCAGCAGAGAGTATATGGGCAATCAGCCCCAGCATTTT.

The rearrangement uses TRBV5-6 and TRBJ2-3; 8 positions agree with TRBD1. V shed 1 base, J shed 2 bases, and the junction held 9 bases outside the gene matches. The CDR3 runs 17 residues. Germline values: CDR1 SGHDT, CDR2 YYEEEE. CDR3 in amino acids: CASSLSGQGFLTDTQYF. As DNA, the CDR3 is TGTGCCAGCAGCTTGAGTGGACAGGGTTTTCTCACAGATACGCAGTATTTT.

The chain couples TRBV27 to TRBJ2-3; TRBD2 is a possible D gene (6 bases). The CDR3 extends over 12 amino acids. V lost 1 base to trimming and J lost 9 bases, with 8 bases between them. Looked up from germline, CDR1 is MNHEY and CDR2 is SMNVEV (reference sequence). The CDR3 DNA is TGTGCCAGCAGTTTATATGGGGGGACGCAGTATTTT. It yields the protein CASSLYGGTQYF.

This chain uses TRBV7-8 with TRBJ2-5; a possible D gene is TRBD2 (7 bases). Trimming pared 5 bases from V and 5 bases from J, leaving 18 bases between. Germline CDR1 SGHVS, CDR2 FQNEAQ. The CDR3 spans 15 residues. The CDR3 sequence: CASSAWWGGAETQYF. The CDR3 DNA reads TGTGCCAGCAGCGCCTGGTGGGGGGGCGCCGAGACCCAGTACTTC.

The V and J genes are TRBV5-4 and TRBJ1-2; 7 bases match TRBD1. CDR3 length equals 16 residues. With 4 bases clipped from V and 8 bases from J, the junction kept 17 bases outside the gene matches. Looked up from germline, CDR1 is SGHNT and CDR2 is YYREEE (reference sequence). In nucleotides, the CDR3 is TGTGCCAGCAGCCACTTACCCCCCGACAGGGCGGCCGGCTACACCTTC. Translation gives CASSHLPPDRAAGYTF. Full variable domain (remainder filled in from reference TRBV5-4 and TRBJ1-2): ETGVTQSPTHLIKTRGQQVTLRCSSQSGHNTVSWYQQALGQGPQFIFQYYREEENGRGNFPPRFSGLQFPNYSSELNVNALELDDSALYLCASSHLPPDRAAGYTFGSGTRLTVV.

The chain is built from TRBV7-9 and TRBJ2-1; 8 bases are a match to TRBD2. The CDR3 has 16 residues. The V segment lost 5 bases and the J segment 8 bases; nucleotides outside the gene matches: 14. Germline V gives CDR1 SEHNR, CDR2 FQNEAQ (reference sequence). CDR3 DNA sequence: TGTGCCAGCAGCCACCTGGCCCGGGAGGGCCGCCATGAGCAGTTCTTC. Its translation: CASSHLAREGRHEQFF.

The chain links TRBV7-8 to TRBJ2-7, with TRBD2 matching over 7 bases. CDR3 length: 14 amino acids. Germline V CDR1 and CDR2: SGHVS, FQNEAQ. Losses at the gene ends were 5 bases for V and 5 bases for J; bases not matched to a gene: 9. In nucleotides, the CDR3 is TGTGCCAGCAGCCTGAGGCGGGGGTTACACGAGCAGTACTTC. The encoded protein is CASSLRRGLHEQYF.

The chain carries TRBV5-4 and TRBJ2-1; perhaps TRBD2 as D (6 bases). The CDR3 is 15 residues long. Germline V gene sequence: CDR1 SGHNT, CDR2 YYREEE (reference sequence). V was clipped by 0 bases and J by 9 bases, with 16 bases between them. The CDR3 nucleotides read TGTGCCAGCAGCTTGGCCGGCGGGGCGTCTCTTGAGCAGTTCTTC. Protein: CASSLAGGASLEQFF. The full variable domain, its missing parts supplied by reference TRBV5-4 and TRBJ2-1, is ETGVTQSPTHLIKTRGQQVTLRCSSQSGHNTVSWYQQALGQGPQFIFQYYREEENGRGNFPPRFSGLQFPNYSSELNVNALELDDSALYLCASSLAGGASLEQFFGPGTRLTVL.

The rearrangement uses TRBV9 and TRBJ2-3; the match to TRBD1 covers 8 bases. The CDR3 is made up of 15 amino acids. V lost 3 bases and J lost 3; bases outside the gene matches: 6. CDR1 is SGDLS, CDR2 YYNGEE, per germline. DNA for the CDR3: TGTGCCAGCAGCGAAGGCAGGGGGCGTACAGATACGCAGTATTTT. This sequence encodes CASSEGRGRTDTQYF.

This rearrangement joins TRBV7-6 to TRBJ2-7, with D tentatively TRBD2 (6 bases). Trimming left V 2 bases short and J 3 bases short, with 14 bases between. The CDR3 loop spans 15 amino acids. Per the germline V gene, CDR1 is SGHVS and CDR2 is FNYEAQ. The CDR3 bases are TGTGCCAGCAGCTTAAGGATGCCGGGAGTCTACGAGCAGTACTTC. Translated, it gives CASSLRMPGVYEQYF.

This chain connects TRBV18 to TRBJ1-2; 7 bases are a match to TRBD1. The germline CDR1 and CDR2 sequences are KGHSH and LQKENI. V dropped 5 bases and J dropped 4; count of bases not matched to a gene: 10. This CDR3 spans 15 amino acids. The DNA of the CDR3 is TGTGCCAGCTCAATAAACCGACAGGGCGTCTATGGCTACACCTTC. This codes for CASSINRQGVYGYTF.